This entry is about one T cell receptor beta chain. The V end was cut by 1 base, the J end by 2 bases, with 8 bases between. Per germline, CDR1 GTSNPN and CDR2 SVGIG (reference sequence). This CDR3 has 13 amino acids. The data were obtained in a study of CD8 T cells in Susac syndrome. CD8+ and CD4+ blood T cells underwent TCR beta sequencing. The RNA input was about 0.45 to 1 ug, and it was reverse transcribed with random hexamers. TCR beta CDR3 was amplified by immunoSEQ covering 54 Vbeta and 13 Jbeta. MiXCR was run by TCRdb on the immunoSEQ multiplex PCR reads, yielding one entry per CDR3 protein. The data show around 190,000 distinct CDR3 sequences, 85% to 95% seen once.

This receptor was obtained from a human donor in good health. The rearrangement links TRBV30 to TRBJ2-5, with D unclear. The sample comprised CD4+ T cells from PBMCs. The CDR3 coding sequence is TGTGCCTGGAGTGGAGGCGATCAAGAGACCCAGTACTTC. Translated, it gives CAWSGGDQETQYF.